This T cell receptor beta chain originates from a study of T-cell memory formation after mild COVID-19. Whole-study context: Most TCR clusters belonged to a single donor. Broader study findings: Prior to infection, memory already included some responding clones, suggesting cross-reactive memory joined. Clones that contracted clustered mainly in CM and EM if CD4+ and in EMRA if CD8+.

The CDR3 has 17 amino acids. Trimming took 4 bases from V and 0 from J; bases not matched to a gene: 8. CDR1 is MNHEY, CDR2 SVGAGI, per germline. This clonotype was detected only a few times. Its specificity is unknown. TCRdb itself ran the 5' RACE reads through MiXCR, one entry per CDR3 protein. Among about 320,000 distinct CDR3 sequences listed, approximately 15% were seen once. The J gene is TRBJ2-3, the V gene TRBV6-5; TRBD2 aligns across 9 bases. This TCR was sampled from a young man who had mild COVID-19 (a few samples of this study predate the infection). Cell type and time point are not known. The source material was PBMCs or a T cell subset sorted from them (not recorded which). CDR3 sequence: CASSFSAGGYSTDTQYF. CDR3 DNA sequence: TGTGCCAGCAGTTTCTCAGCGGGGGGATATAGCACAGATACGCAGTATTTT.